This T cell receptor beta chain was sequenced in a study of T cell responses to AZD1222 COVID-19 vaccine. The CDR3 has 15 amino acids. CDR1 and CDR2 (germline): MNHEY, SVGAGI. Trimming stripped 4 bases from V and 3 bases from J, with 15 bases between. With regard to this clone: Its antigen is unknown.

Clones were read by immunoSEQ multiplex PCR, and TCRdb kept only the in-frame ones, dropping some. Of some 180,000 clones listed, 94% are singletons. Whole-study results and caveats: Donors skewed white British and female; clonal diversity was possibly underestimated. Spike-wide coverage was observed for vaccine-associated CD4 TCRs, with dominant responses at 160-218 and 743-854.

The sequencing used peripheral blood, collected 28 days after the second AZD1222 dose. The receptor was derived from an adult who received the AZD1222 COVID-19 vaccine. The chain joins TRBV6-5 to TRBJ1-1, with D possibly being TRBD1 (6 bases). CDR3 nucleotides: TGTGCCAGCAGTTTGGGCAGGGAGGGGGACACTGAAGCTTTCTTT. This gives the protein CASSLGREGDTEAFF.